Listed below are T cell receptor beta chains from one sample, sequenced in a study of control samples from healthy donors and cancer patients. Only in-frame clones appear in the TCRdb table, and some are missing; sequencing was by immunoSEQ multiplex PCR. This repertoire shows 100,000 to 150,000 clones, about 92% found once; its top ten account for over 0.5%. Input material: PBMCs. The receptors stem from a man at least 80 years old with head and neck cancer. Both conserved end residues are part of each CDR3. A D gene is named only where the DNA matches it firmly. Clone size appears in some rows only: once, few, many, or a class for an expanded clone.

V gene: TRBV30; D gene: TRBD2; J gene: TRBJ2-5; clone size: .; CDR3 DNA: TGTGCCTGGAGTGTCTCGGGGGGGCCGGTCGAGACCCAGTACTTC; CDR3 protein: CAWSVSGGPVETQYF
V gene: TRBV7-9; D gene: TRBD1; J gene: TRBJ2-7; clone size: .; CDR3 DNA: TGTGCCAGCAGCCCCCGATCGACAGGGGGCACGTACGAGCAGTACTTC; CDR3 protein: CASSPRSTGGTYEQYF
V gene: TRBV7-6; D gene: TRBD1; J gene: TRBJ2-7; clone size: .; CDR3 DNA: TGTGCCAGCAGCCAGGACAGGGGCGAGCAGTACTTC; CDR3 protein: CASSQDRGEQYF
V gene: TRBV4-1; D gene: TRBD1; J gene: TRBJ1-5; clone size: .; CDR3 DNA: TGCGCCAGCAGCGAACAGGGGGTTCAGCCCCAGCATTTT; CDR3 protein: CASSEQGVQPQHF
V gene: TRBV5-4; D gene: TRBD1; J gene: TRBJ2-1; clone size: .; CDR3 DNA: TGTGCCAGCAGCCGCCGGGACAGCGACAATGAGCAGTTCTTC; CDR3 protein: CASSRRDSDNEQFF
V gene: TRBV10-2; D gene: .; J gene: TRBJ1-1; clone size: .; CDR3 DNA: TGCGCCAGCACCGAAGGGGTGAACACTGAAGCTTTCTTT; CDR3 protein: CASTEGVNTEAFF
V gene: TRBV25-1; D gene: .; J gene: TRBJ1-4; clone size: .; CDR3 DNA: TGTGCCAGCAGTGAATATGAGGGGTATTCTGAAAAACTGTTTTTT; CDR3 protein: CASSEYEGYSEKLFF
V gene: TRBV15; D gene: .; J gene: TRBJ2-7; clone size: .; CDR3 DNA: TGTGCCACCAGCAGAGATCGAAGTTACGAGCAGTACTTC; CDR3 protein: CATSRDRSYEQYF
V gene: TRBV4-1; D gene: TRBD2; J gene: TRBJ2-5; clone size: once; CDR3 DNA: TGCGCCAGCAGCCAATTCGGGGGGGGTAGAGAGACCCAGTACTTC; CDR3 protein: CASSQFGGGRETQYF
V gene: TRBV19; D gene: TRBD1; J gene: TRBJ1-1; clone size: .; CDR3 DNA: TGTGCCAGTAGTACTACAGGGGGGGACACTGAAGCTTTCTTT; CDR3 protein: CASSTTGGDTEAFF
V gene: TRBV5-4; D gene: TRBD2; J gene: TRBJ2-1; clone size: .; CDR3 DNA: TGTGCCAGCAGCTCCCTGGGCGGGGGGGCTTACAATGAGCAGTTCTTC; CDR3 protein: CASSSLGGGAYNEQFF
V gene: TRBV5-6; D gene: TRBD1; J gene: TRBJ2-3; clone size: .; CDR3 DNA: TGTGCCAGCAGCTGGGGGACAGGCACAGATACGCAGTATTTT; CDR3 protein: CASSWGTGTDTQYF
V gene: TRBV10-3; D gene: TRBD2; J gene: TRBJ2-3; clone size: .; CDR3 DNA: TGTGCCATCAGCAGGACTAGCGAGCTTAGCACAGATACGCAGTATTTT; CDR3 protein: CAISRTSELSTDTQYF
V gene: TRBV5-1; D gene: .; J gene: TRBJ2-6; clone size: .; CDR3 DNA: TGCGCCAGCAGCCCCTCTGGGGCCAACGTCCTGACTTTC; CDR3 protein: CASSPSGANVLTF
V gene: TRBV7-8; D gene: TRBD2; J gene: TRBJ2-5; clone size: .; CDR3 DNA: TGTGCCAGCAGCTTAGTTCCTCAAGCGGGGGGGTGGGAGACCCAGTACTTC; CDR3 protein: CASSLVPQAGGWETQYF
V gene: TRBV5-1; D gene: .; J gene: TRBJ1-1; clone size: .; CDR3 DNA: TGCGCCAGCAGCTTGACAGTCATGAACACTGAAGCTTTCTTT; CDR3 protein: CASSLTVMNTEAFF
V gene: TRBV19; D gene: .; J gene: TRBJ1-6; clone size: .; CDR3 DNA: TGTGCCAGTGGCAGACAGCCGAGGAATTCACCCCTCCACTTT; CDR3 protein: CASGRQPRNSPLHF
V gene: TRBV10-2; D gene: .; J gene: TRBJ1-2; clone size: .; CDR3 DNA: TGCGCCAGCAGGACAAGTGGGGGCGGAAACTATGGCTACACCTTC; CDR3 protein: CASRTSGGGNYGYTF
V gene: TRBV7-9; D gene: .; J gene: TRBJ1-4; clone size: .; CDR3 DNA: TGTGCCAGCAGTTCGAAAGACAGCACGGTAGAGTTT; CDR3 protein: CASSSKDSTVEF
V gene: TRBV2; D gene: .; J gene: TRBJ2-7; clone size: .; CDR3 DNA: TGTGCCAGCAGTGAAGCGCTGTTGAGAGAGCAGTACTTC; CDR3 protein: CASSEALLREQYF
V gene: TRBV19; D gene: .; J gene: TRBJ1-3; clone size: once; CDR3 DNA: TGTGCCAGTAGTCCAAGGACCGCTACCTCTGGAAACACCATATATTTT; CDR3 protein: CASSPRTATSGNTIYF
V gene: TRBV18; D gene: .; J gene: TRBJ1-1; clone size: .; CDR3 DNA: TGTGCCAGCTCACCATCTCAGCCCAGAATGAACACTGAAGCTTTCTTT; CDR3 protein: CASSPSQPRMNTEAFF
V gene: TRBV7-9; D gene: .; J gene: TRBJ2-4; clone size: .; CDR3 DNA: TGTGCCAGCAGCTTAAGTAAAAACATTCAGTACTTC; CDR3 protein: CASSLSKNIQYF
V gene: TRBV5-4; D gene: TRBD2; J gene: TRBJ2-1; clone size: .; CDR3 DNA: TGTGCCAGCAGCTTGGTCGGCGGGAGCTCCTACAATGAGCAGTTCTTC; CDR3 protein: CASSLVGGSSYNEQFF